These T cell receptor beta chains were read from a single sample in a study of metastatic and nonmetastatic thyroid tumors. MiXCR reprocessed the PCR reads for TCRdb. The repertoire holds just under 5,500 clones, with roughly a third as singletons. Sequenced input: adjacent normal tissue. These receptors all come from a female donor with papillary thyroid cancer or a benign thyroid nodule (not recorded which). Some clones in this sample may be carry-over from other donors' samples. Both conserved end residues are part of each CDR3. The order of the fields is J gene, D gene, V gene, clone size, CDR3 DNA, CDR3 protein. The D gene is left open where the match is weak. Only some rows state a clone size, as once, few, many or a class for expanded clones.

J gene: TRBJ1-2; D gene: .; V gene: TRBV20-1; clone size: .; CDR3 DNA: TGCAGTGCGGAAGTTGGGGACGATAACTATGGCTACACCTTC; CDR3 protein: CSAEVGDDNYGYTF
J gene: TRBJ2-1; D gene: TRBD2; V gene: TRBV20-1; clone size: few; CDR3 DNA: TGCAGTGCTAGAATAGCGGGGGTCAAGTACAATGAGCAGTTCTTC; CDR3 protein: CSARIAGVKYNEQFF
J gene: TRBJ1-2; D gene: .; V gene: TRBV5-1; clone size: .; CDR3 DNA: TGCGCCAGCAGCTTGGCCGGGCAGCGAGTTGGGTACTACGGCTACACCTTC; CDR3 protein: CASSLAGQRVGYYGYTF
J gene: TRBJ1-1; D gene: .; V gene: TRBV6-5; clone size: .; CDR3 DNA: TGTGCCAGCAGTTACTCGCGCCAGACCAACACTGAAGCTTTCTTT; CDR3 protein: CASSYSRQTNTEAFF
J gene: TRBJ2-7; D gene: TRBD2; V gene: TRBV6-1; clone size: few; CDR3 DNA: TGTGCCAGCAGTGAATCCACGACTAGCGGGATGCTCTCCTACGAGCAGTACTTC; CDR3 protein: CASSESTTSGMLSYEQYF
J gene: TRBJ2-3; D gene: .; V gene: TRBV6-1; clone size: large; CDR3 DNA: TGTGCCAGCAGATCCGACAGACGTAGCACAGATACGCAGTATTTT; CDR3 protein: CASRSDRRSTDTQYF
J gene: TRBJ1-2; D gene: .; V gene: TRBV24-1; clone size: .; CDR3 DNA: TGTGCCACCAGTGATAACTTCTATGGCTACACCTTC; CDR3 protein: CATSDNFYGYTF
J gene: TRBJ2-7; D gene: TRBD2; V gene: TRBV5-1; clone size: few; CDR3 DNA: TGCGCCAGCAGCTCGTGCGGGGGTGGGGCATACTACGAGCAGTACTTC; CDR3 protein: CASSSCGGGAYYEQYF
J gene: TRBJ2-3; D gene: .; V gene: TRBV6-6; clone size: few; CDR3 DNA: TGTGTCAGCAGTTACTCGGTACAGATCACAGATACGCGGTATTTT; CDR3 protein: CVSSYSVQITDTRYF
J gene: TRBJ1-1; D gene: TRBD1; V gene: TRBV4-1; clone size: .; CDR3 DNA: TGCTCCAGCAGCCATCCTCTAACAGGGGGCGCGGGGAGCACTGAAGCTTTCTTT; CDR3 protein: CSSSHPLTGGAGSTEAFF
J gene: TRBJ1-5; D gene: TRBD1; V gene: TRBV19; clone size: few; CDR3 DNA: TGTGCCAGTAGTTGGACAGGCCAGGGACAGCCCCAGCATTTT; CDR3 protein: CASSWTGQGQPQHF
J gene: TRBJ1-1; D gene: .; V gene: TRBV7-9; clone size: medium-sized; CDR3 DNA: TGTGCCAGCAGCTTAGATCGTGTTCGCGGAAGGGGAGCTTTCTTT; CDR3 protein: CASSLDRVRGRGAFF
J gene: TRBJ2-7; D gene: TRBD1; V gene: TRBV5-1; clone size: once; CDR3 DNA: TGCGCCAGCGCCTTGGTGGGACAGAGGAGGGAGCAGTACTTC; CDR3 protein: CASALVGQRREQYF
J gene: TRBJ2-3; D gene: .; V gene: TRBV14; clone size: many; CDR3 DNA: TGTGCCAGCAGCCAAGTAGATCTGGGAGATACGCAGTATTTT; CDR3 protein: CASSQVDLGDTQYF
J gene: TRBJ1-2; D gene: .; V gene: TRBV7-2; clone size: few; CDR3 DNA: TGTGCCAGCAGCTTAGACAACTATGGCTACACCTTC; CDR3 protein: CASSLDNYGYTF
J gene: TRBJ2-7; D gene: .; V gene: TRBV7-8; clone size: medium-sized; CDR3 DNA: TGTGCCAGCAGCTTATCTCCGGGGGCTGGCTACGAGCAGTACTTC; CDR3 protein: CASSLSPGAGYEQYF
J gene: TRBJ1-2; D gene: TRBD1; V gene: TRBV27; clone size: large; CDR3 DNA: TGTGCCAGCAGTGGGGGACAGGGGTCCAAACTCTTC; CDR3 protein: CASSGGQGSKLF
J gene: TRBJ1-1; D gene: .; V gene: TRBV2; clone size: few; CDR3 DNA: TGTGCCAGCATAGAGGTCACTGAAGCTTTCTTT; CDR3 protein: CASIEVTEAFF
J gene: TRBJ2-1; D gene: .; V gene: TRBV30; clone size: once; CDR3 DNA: TGTGCCTGGAAGTCTACCAGCTCCTACAATGAGCAGTTCTTC; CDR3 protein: CAWKSTSSYNEQFF
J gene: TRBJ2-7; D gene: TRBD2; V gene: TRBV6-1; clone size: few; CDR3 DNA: TGTGCCAGCAGTGAAGGGACTAGCGGGGCCTACGAGCAGTACTTC; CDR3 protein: CASSEGTSGAYEQYF
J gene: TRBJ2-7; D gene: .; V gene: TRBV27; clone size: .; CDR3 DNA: TGTGCCAGCAGCTATAGAGGGAGCCACTCTGGATACGAGCAGTACTTC; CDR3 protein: CASSYRGSHSGYEQYF
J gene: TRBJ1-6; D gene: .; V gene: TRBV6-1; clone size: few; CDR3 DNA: TGTGCCAGCAGTGCCAGGGGCGGGCAGATATTACTTAATTCACCCCTCCACTTT; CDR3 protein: CASSARGGQILLNSPLHF
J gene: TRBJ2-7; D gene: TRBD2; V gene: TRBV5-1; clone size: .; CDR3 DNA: TGCGCCAGCATCTCGTGCGGGGGTGGGGCATACTACGAGCAGTACTTC; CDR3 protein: CASISCGGGAYYEQYF
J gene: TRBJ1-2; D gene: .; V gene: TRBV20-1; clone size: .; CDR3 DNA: TGCAGTGCTGGGGGAGCTTCCTATGGCTACACCTTC; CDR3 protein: CSAGGASYGYTF
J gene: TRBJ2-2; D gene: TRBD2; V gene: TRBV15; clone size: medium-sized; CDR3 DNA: TGTGCCACCAGCACTAGCGGGAGGGTAGGCGGGGAGCTGTTTTTT; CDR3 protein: CATSTSGRVGGELFF
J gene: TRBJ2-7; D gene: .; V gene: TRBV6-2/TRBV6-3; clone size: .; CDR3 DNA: TGTGCCAGCAGTTACGCGCAGGACTACGAGCAGTACTTC; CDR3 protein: CASSYAQDYEQYF
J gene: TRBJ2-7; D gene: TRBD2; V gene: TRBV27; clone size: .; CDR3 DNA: TGTGCCAGCAGTCGAGCCCCGGGGGGAGCTGGAGCCCCCTACGAGCAGTACTTC; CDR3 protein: CASSRAPGGAGAPYEQYF
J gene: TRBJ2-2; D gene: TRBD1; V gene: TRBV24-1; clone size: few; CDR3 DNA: TGTGCCACCAGTGACCCTCGACAGGGCAACACCGGGGAGCTGTTTTTT; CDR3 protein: CATSDPRQGNTGELFF
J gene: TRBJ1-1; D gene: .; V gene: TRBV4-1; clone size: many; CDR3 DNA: TGCGCCAGCAGCCTTAGTCCGGGGACTGAAGCTTTCTTT; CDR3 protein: CASSLSPGTEAFF
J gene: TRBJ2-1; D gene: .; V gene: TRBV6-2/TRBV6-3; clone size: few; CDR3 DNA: TGTGCCAGCAAAGACTACTACAATGAGCAGTTCTTC; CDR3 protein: CASKDYYNEQFF
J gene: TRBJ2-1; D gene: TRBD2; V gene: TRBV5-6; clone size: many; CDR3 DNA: TGTGCCAGCACAGGTTTAGGGCGGGGGGGCTACTACAATGAGCAGTTCTTC; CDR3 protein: CASTGLGRGGYYNEQFF
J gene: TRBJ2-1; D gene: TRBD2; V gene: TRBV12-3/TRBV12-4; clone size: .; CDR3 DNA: TGTGCCAGCAGTCTAGCGGGAGGGCCCTCTTTCTCCTACAATGAGCAGTTCTTC; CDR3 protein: CASSLAGGPSFSYNEQFF
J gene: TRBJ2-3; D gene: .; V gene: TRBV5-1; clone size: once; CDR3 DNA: TGCGCCAGCAGCTTGGGGGGGTCGGCGCAGTATTTT; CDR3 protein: CASSLGGSAQYF
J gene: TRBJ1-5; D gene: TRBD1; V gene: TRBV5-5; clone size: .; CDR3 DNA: TGTGCCAGCAGCGAGGATCGACAGGGCCCCAATCAGCCCCAGCACTTT; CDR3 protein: CASSEDRQGPNQPQHF
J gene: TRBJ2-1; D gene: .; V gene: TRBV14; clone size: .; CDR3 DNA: TGTGCCAGCAGCCCAACTAGTAGAGATGAGCAGTTCTTC; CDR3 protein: CASSPTSRDEQFF
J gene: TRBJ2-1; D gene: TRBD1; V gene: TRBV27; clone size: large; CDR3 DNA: TGTGCCAGCAGTTCCATGACAGGGGCAGTCTCCTACAATGAGCAGTTCTTC; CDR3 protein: CASSSMTGAVSYNEQFF
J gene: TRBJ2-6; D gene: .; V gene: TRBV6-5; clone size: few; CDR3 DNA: TGTGCCAGCAGTTTGGCGTCTGGGGCCAACGTCCTGACTTTC; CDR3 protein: CASSLASGANVLTF
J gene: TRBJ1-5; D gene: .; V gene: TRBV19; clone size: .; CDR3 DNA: TGTGCCAGTAGTATAAAACGGATTTATAGCAATCAGCCCCAGCATTTT; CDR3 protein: CASSIKRIYSNQPQHF
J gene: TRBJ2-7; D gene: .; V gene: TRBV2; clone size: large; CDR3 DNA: TGTGCCAGCAGTCGAAATTACGAGCAGTACTTC; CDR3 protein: CASSRNYEQYF
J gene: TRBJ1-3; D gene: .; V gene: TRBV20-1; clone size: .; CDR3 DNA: TGCAGTGCTAGAGACAACTCTGGAAACACCATATATTTT; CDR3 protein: CSARDNSGNTIYF
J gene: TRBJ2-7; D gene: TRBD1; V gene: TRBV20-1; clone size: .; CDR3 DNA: TGCAGTGCAATCAAGACAGGGGCATCCTACGAGCAGTACTTC; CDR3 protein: CSAIKTGASYEQYF
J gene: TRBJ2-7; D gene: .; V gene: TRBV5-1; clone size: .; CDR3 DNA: TGCGCCAGCAGCTCGGGTGGGGGTTGGGCATACTACGAGCAGTACTTC; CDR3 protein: CASSSGGGWAYYEQYF
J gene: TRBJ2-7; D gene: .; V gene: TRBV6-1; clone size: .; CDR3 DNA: TGTGCCAGCAGTGAAGTGTGGGGTTACGAGCAGTACTTC; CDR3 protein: CASSEVWGYEQYF
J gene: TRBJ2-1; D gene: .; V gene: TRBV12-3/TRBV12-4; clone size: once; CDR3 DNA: TGTGCCAGCTCGGGTCTTGGGGGAAAGCAGTTTTTC; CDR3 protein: CASSGLGGKQFF
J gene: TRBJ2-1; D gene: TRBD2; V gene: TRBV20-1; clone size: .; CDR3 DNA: TGCAGTGCTCCAGGACTAGCGGGAGAGCAGTTCTTC; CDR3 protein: CSAPGLAGEQFF
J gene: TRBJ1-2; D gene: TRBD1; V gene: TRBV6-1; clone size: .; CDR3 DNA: TGTGCCAGCCCGACCGGGACAGGGGACGGTGGCTACACCTTC; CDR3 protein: CASPTGTGDGGYTF
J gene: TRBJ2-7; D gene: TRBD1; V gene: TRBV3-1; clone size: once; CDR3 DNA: TGTGCCAGCATCCCCGGGACAGTGTACGAGCAGCACTTC; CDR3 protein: CASIPGTVYEQHF